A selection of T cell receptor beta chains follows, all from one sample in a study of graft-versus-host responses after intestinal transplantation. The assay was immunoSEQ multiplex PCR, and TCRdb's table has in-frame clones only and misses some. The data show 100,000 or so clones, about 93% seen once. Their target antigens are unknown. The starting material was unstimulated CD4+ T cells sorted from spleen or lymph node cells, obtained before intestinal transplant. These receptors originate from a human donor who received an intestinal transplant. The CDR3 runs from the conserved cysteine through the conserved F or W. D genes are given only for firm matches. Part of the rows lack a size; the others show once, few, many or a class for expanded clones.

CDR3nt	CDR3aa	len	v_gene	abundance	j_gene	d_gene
TGCGCCAGCAGCCAAGGCCCCTTCCGGGGGGGCGGATTTCCCAATGAGCAGTTCTTC	CASSQGPFRGGGFPNEQFF	19	TRBV4-1	once	TRBJ2-1	TRBD2
TGTGCCAGCAGAAGACAGGGGGCGCGTTCTGGCTACACCTTC	CASRRQGARSGYTF	14	TRBV27	.	TRBJ1-2	TRBD1
TGCGCCAGCAGCCCGTTGGCGGGAGCGTACGAGCAGTACTTC	CASSPLAGAYEQYF	14	TRBV5-1	.	TRBJ2-7	TRBD2
TGTGCCAGCAGCCAAGCTAGCGGGAGTTTTTACGAGCAGTACTTC	CASSQASGSFYEQYF	15	TRBV4-2	.	TRBJ2-7	TRBD2
TGTGCCAGCAGTTCCCAAACGCGGACAGGGGGCTACGAGCAGTACTTC	CASSSQTRTGGYEQYF	16	TRBV28	.	TRBJ2-7	TRBD1
TGTGCCAGCAGTGACTCCGGGACAGGGTCGCGTGGCTACACCTTC	CASSDSGTGSRGYTF	15	TRBV6-4	.	TRBJ1-2	TRBD1
TGCGCCAGCAGCTACAAAACGACTAGTTTCTCGTACGAGCAGTACTTC	CASSYKTTSFSYEQYF	16	TRBV5-1	once	TRBJ2-7	.
TGTGCCAGTAGAACCACGACTAGCGGACGGTACAATGAGCAGTTCTTC	CASRTTTSGRYNEQFF	16	TRBV19	.	TRBJ2-1	TRBD2
TGTGCCAGCTCATCCGACAGGGTCAGAAATTCACCCCTCCACTTT	CASSSDRVRNSPLHF	15	TRBV18	.	TRBJ1-6	TRBD1
TGCGCCAGCAGTCCCGATAGCGGGAGGGTCTACGAGCAGTACTTC	CASSPDSGRVYEQYF	15	TRBV5-1	.	TRBJ2-7	TRBD2
TGCAGCGCCGGGACACTTTGGGCTGAAGCTTTCTTT	CSAGTLWAEAFF	12	TRBV29-1	.	TRBJ1-1	.
TGTGCCTGGGACATCGGAACATCTGGGGCCAACGTCCTGACTTTC	CAWDIGTSGANVLTF	15	TRBV30	.	TRBJ2-6	.
TGTGCCACCCAAGACAGGGGCATCTCCTACGAGCAGTACTTC	CATQDRGISYEQYF	14	TRBV6-5	.	TRBJ2-7	TRBD1
TGTGCCAGCAGCGGGGGACTAGCGCGATACTCCTACAATGAGCAGTTCTTC	CASSGGLARYSYNEQFF	17	TRBV9	.	TRBJ2-1	TRBD2
TGCGCCAGCAGCCAAGGTACTCTGGGAGCAGATGAGCAGTTCTTC	CASSQGTLGADEQFF	15	TRBV4-1	.	TRBJ2-1	.
TGTGCCAGCAGCTCCACAAGAGAGGCCTACAATGAGCAGTTCTTC	CASSSTREAYNEQFF	15	TRBV7-6	once	TRBJ2-1	.
TGTGCCAGCAGCGGGATGGCCACCTACGAGCAGTACTTC	CASSGMATYEQYF	13	TRBV6-1	.	TRBJ2-7	.
TGTGCCAGCAGGTATACTAGCGGGGGGCCATCAGAGACCCAGTACTTC	CASRYTSGGPSETQYF	16	TRBV9	once	TRBJ2-5	TRBD2
TGTGCCAGCTCGCTGGACAGTTATCAGCCCCAGCATTTT	CASSLDSYQPQHF	13	TRBV18	.	TRBJ1-5	.
TGTGCCAGCAGCTTAGCGGGGGGGCTACCCAACGAGCAGTACTTC	CASSLAGGLPNEQYF	15	TRBV11-2	.	TRBJ2-7	TRBD2
TGTGCCAGCAGCCCCCCGGGAGGAGCCGGGGAGCTGTTTTTT	CASSPPGGAGELFF	14	TRBV7-6	.	TRBJ2-2	TRBD2
TGTGCCATCAGTGAATCCGGGACTAGCGGGGGGGCCCATGAGCAGTTCTTC	CAISESGTSGGAHEQFF	17	TRBV10-3	.	TRBJ2-1	TRBD2
TGTGCCAGCAGCCGAGCGGCGAGCTCCTACAATGAGCAGTTCTTC	CASSRAASSYNEQFF	15	TRBV2	.	TRBJ2-1	.
TGTGCCTGGAGTGTACGGGGGACGGATGGCTACACCTTC	CAWSVRGTDGYTF	13	TRBV30	.	TRBJ1-2	.
TGTGCCAGCAGCCCCTCTCATGAAAAACTGTTTTTT	CASSPSHEKLFF	12	TRBV11-3	.	TRBJ1-4	.
TGTGCCAGCAGCCGACTGTATGGGTTAAGAAACACCATATATTTT	CASSRLYGLRNTIYF	15	TRBV6-1	.	TRBJ1-3	.
TGTGCCAGCTCACCGTCACAGGACCTTGGTCGGACAGATACGCAGTATTTT	CASSPSQDLGRTDTQYF	17	TRBV18	.	TRBJ2-3	.
TGTGCCAGTCAAGACAGGGTGAGGCAGCCCCAGCATTTT	CASQDRVRQPQHF	13	TRBV19	.	TRBJ1-5	TRBD1
TGTGCCAGCAGTCCCCTCAACCCCAGCTCCTACGAGCAGTACTTC	CASSPLNPSSYEQYF	15	TRBV28	.	TRBJ2-7	.